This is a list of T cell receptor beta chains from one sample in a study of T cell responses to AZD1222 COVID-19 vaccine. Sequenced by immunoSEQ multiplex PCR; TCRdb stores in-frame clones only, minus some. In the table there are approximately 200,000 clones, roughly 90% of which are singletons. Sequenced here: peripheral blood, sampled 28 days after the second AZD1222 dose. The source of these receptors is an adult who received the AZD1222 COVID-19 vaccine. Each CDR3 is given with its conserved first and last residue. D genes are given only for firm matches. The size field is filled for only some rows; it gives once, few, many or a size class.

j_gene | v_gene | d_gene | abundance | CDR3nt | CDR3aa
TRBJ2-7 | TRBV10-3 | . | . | TGTGCCATCAGTGTACAGGGCTACGAGCAGTACTTC | CAISVQGYEQYF
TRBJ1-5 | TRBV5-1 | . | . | TGCGCCAGCAGCTTGGGGGGGACGGACAATCAGCCCCAGCATTTT | CASSLGGTDNQPQHF
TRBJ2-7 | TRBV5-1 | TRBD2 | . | TGCGCCAGCAGCTTGGTTCCCAGCGGGGCGGCCTACGAGCAGTACTTC | CASSLVPSGAAYEQYF
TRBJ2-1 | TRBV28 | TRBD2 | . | TGTGCCAGCAGTCCAGGACTAGCGGGGTATGAGCAGTTCTTC | CASSPGLAGYEQFF
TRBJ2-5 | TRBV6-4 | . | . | TGTGCCAGCAGTGACTCGAATGAGGGAGAGGAAGAGACCCAGTACTTC | CASSDSNEGEEETQYF
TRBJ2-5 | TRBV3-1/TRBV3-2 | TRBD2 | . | TGTGCCAGCTCTGGCGGGGGGTTAGAGACCCAGTACTTC | CASSGGGLETQYF
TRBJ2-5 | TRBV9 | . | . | TGTGCCAGCAGCGTATCAAAAGAGACCCAGTACTTC | CASSVSKETQYF
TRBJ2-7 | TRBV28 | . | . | TGTGCCAGCAGCTATACAGACTACGAGCAGTACTTC | CASSYTDYEQYF
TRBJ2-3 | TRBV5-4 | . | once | TGTGCCAGCAGCTTTCGGCTTAGCCCCCTCGAAACAGATACGCAGTATTTT | CASSFRLSPLETDTQYF
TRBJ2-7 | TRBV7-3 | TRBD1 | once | TGTGCCAGCAGCATTGACAGGGTTCACGAGCAGTACTTC | CASSIDRVHEQYF
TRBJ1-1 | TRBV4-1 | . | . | TGCGCCAGCAGCCAAGATCCAACGGTGAACACTGAAGCTTTCTTT | CASSQDPTVNTEAFF
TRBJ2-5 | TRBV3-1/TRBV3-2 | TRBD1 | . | TGTGCCAGCAGCCCTCGGGACAGTAGAGAGACCCAGTACTTC | CASSPRDSRETQYF
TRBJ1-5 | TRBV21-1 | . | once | TGTGCCAGCTTTTCTGGAGGCAATCAGCCCCAGCATTTT | CASFSGGNQPQHF
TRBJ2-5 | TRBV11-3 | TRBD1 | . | TGTGCCAGCAGCCCATGGACAGGGCGGGAGACCCAGTACTTC | CASSPWTGRETQYF
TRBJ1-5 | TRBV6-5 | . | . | TGTGCCAGCAGAGGAACTTACAGAGGCCCTCAGCCCCAGCATTTT | CASRGTYRGPQPQHF
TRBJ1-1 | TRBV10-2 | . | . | TGCGCCAGCAGTGAGTCAGTGTTAGGTCTGAAGGGGAACACTGAAGCTTTCTTT | CASSESVLGLKGNTEAFF
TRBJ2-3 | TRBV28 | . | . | TGTGCCACCGTTCGAATGGAGGGGAACTGCACAGATACGCAGTATTTT | CATVRMEGNCTDTQYF
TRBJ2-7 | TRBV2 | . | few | TGTGCCAGCAGTACAGACCTCGCAGCGCAGTACTTC | CASSTDLAAQYF
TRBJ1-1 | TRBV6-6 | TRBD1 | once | TGTGCCAGCAGTACCAGGGGGGCCATAAACACTGAAGCTTTCTTT | CASSTRGAINTEAFF
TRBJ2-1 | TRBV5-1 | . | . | TGCGCCAGCAGCTTGGGACACCTTGGGAATGAGCAGTTCTTC | CASSLGHLGNEQFF
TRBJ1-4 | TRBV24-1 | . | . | TGTGCCACCAGTGACGGTGACGCAGGGAGGTTCGGAAAACTGTTTTTT | CATSDGDAGRFGKLFF
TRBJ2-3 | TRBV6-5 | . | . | TGTGCCAGCAGTCGAACTGGGTCAGATACGCAGTATTTT | CASSRTGSDTQYF
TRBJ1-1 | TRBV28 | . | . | TGTGCCAGCAGTTTAGAATTACAGAACACTGAAGCTTTCTTT | CASSLELQNTEAFF
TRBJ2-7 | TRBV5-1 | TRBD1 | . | TGCGCCAGCAGCTCCCTGACAGGGTGGTCCTACGAGCAGTACTTC | CASSSLTGWSYEQYF
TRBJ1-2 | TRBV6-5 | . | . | TGTGCCAGCAGCCTCCGGGACGCCGATGGCTACACCTTC | CASSLRDADGYTF
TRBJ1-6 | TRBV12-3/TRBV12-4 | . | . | TGTGCCAGCAGTTTGACAGGAAATTCACCCCTCCACTTT | CASSLTGNSPLHF
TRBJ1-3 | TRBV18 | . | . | TGTGCCAGCTCACCACTGGACAGCGACTCTGGAAACACCATATATTTT | CASSPLDSDSGNTIYF
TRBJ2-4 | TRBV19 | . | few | TGTGCCAGTAGTCCCGTGGCGGGGAACATTCAGTACTTC | CASSPVAGNIQYF